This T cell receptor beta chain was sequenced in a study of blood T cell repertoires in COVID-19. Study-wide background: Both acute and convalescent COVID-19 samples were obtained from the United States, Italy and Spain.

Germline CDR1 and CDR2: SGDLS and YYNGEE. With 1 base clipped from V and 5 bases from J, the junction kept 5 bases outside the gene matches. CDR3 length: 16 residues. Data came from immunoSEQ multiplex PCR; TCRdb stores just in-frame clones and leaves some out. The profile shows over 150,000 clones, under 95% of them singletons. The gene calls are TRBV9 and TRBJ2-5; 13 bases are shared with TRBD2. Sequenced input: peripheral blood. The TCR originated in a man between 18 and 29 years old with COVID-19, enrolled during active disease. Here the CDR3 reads CASSVSWTSGSETQYF. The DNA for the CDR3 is TGTGCCAGCAGCGTATCCTGGACTAGCGGGAGTGAGACCCAGTACTTC.